This is a list of T cell receptor beta chains from one sample in a study of T cell responses to AZD1222 COVID-19 vaccine. TCRdb's copy holds only in-frame clones and misses some; the assay was immunoSEQ multiplex PCR. The sample shows approximately 190,000 clones, about 92% of them seen only once. Specimen: peripheral blood, collected 28 days after the second dose of the MenACWY control vaccine. Source of these receptors: an adult who received the MenACWY meningococcal vaccine as a control. Each CDR3 is given with its conserved first and last residue. D genes are given only for firm matches. The size field is filled for only some rows; it gives once, few, many or a size class.

clone size	D gene	V gene	J gene	CDR3 protein	CDR3 DNA
NA	NA	TRBV7-2	TRBJ2-1	CASTSGVYNEQFF	TGTGCCAGCACCTCGGGGGTGTACAATGAGCAGTTCTTC
NA	NA	TRBV27	TRBJ2-1	CASSLTEYNEQFF	TGTGCCAGCAGTTTAACCGAGTACAATGAGCAGTTCTTC
NA	TRBD2	TRBV7-3	TRBJ2-1	CASSFGTSGYNEQFF	TGTGCCAGCAGCTTTGGGACTAGCGGTTACAATGAGCAGTTCTTC
NA	NA	TRBV7-9	TRBJ2-1	CASSLVVRVHNEQFF	TGTGCCAGCAGCTTAGTTGTTCGGGTACACAATGAGCAGTTCTTC
NA	NA	TRBV5-5	TRBJ1-2	CASSSMGPLTF	TGTGCCAGCAGCAGCATGGGACCGCTCACCTTC
NA	NA	TRBV27	TRBJ2-7	CASRLSYGGYEQYF	TGTGCCAGCAGATTGAGTTACGGGGGTTACGAGCAGTACTTC
NA	NA	TRBV19	TRBJ1-6	CASSIVWRTGAYGIHSPLHF	TGTGCCAGTAGTATAGTGTGGCGAACCGGGGCCTACGGCATTCATTCACCCCTCCACTTT
NA	NA	TRBV18	TRBJ1-1	CASSPTGNTEAFF	TGTGCCAGCTCACCGACAGGGAACACTGAAGCTTTCTTT
NA	TRBD1	TRBV10-3	TRBJ1-1	CAISEPAGTGVDTEAFF	TGTGCCATCAGTGAGCCGGCGGGGACAGGGGTGGACACTGAAGCTTTCTTT
NA	NA	TRBV7-4	TRBJ1-3	CASSTQPRQFNSGNTIYF	TGTGCCAGCAGCACACAACCACGACAGTTCAACTCTGGAAACACCATATATTTT
NA	NA	TRBV6-6	TRBJ2-7	CASSYSTDPSYEQYF	TGTGCCAGCAGTTACTCGACAGATCCTTCCTACGAGCAGTACTTC
NA	TRBD2	TRBV19	TRBJ2-1	CASSMTSGRYNEQFF	TGTGCCAGTAGTATGACTAGCGGAAGATACAATGAGCAGTTCTTC
NA	NA	TRBV5-5	TRBJ2-7	CASSSARGEQYF	TGTGCCAGCAGCTCGGCCCGCGGCGAGCAGTACTTC
NA	NA	TRBV21-1	TRBJ1-5	CASSNPRGQGISNQPQHF	TGTGCCAGCAGCAACCCAAGAGGGCAGGGGATAAGCAATCAGCCCCAGCATTTT
NA	NA	TRBV6-4	TRBJ2-7	CASSDRWTDSSYEQYF	TGTGCCAGCAGTGACAGGTGGACCGACAGCTCCTACGAGCAGTACTTC
NA	NA	TRBV6-5	TRBJ2-5	CASSPIGQETQYF	TGTGCCAGCAGTCCTATTGGCCAAGAGACCCAGTACTTC
NA	TRBD2	TRBV7-3	TRBJ2-3	CASSLRLAGGGLSTDTQYF	TGTGCCAGCAGCTTAAGGCTAGCGGGAGGAGGTCTAAGCACAGATACGCAGTATTTT
NA	NA	TRBV29-1	TRBJ2-7	CSVDLGRDYEQYF	TGCAGCGTTGACCTCGGCAGGGACTACGAGCAGTACTTC
NA	TRBD2	TRBV28	TRBJ2-2	CASGLAGTGELFF	TGTGCCAGCGGACTAGCGGGAACCGGGGAGCTGTTTTTT
once	NA	TRBV6-5	TRBJ2-2	CASSLDNTGELFF	TGTGCCAGCAGTCTGGATAACACCGGGGAGCTGTTTTTT
NA	NA	TRBV25-1	TRBJ1-4	CASSEWGGLNEKLFF	TGTGCCAGCAGTGAATGGGGGGGGCTGAATGAAAAACTGTTTTTT
once	NA	TRBV19	TRBJ1-4	CASSIRQSATNEKLFF	TGTGCCAGTAGTATCAGACAGAGCGCAACTAATGAAAAACTGTTTTTT
NA	NA	TRBV7-2	TRBJ1-4	CASSSRVGEKLFF	TGTGCCAGCAGCAGCAGGGTTGGCGAAAAACTGTTTTTT
NA	TRBD2	TRBV6-4	TRBJ2-1	CASSDTSGRLRNEQFF	TGTGCCAGCAGTGACACTAGCGGGAGGCTTCGGAATGAGCAGTTCTTC
NA	TRBD2	TRBV2	TRBJ2-1	CASRLSSGAYNEQFF	TGTGCCAGCAGGTTGTCTAGCGGTGCCTACAATGAGCAGTTCTTC
NA	TRBD2	TRBV6-4	TRBJ2-5	CASGGTSKEETQYF	TGTGCCAGTGGGGGGACTAGTAAGGAAGAGACCCAGTACTTC
NA	TRBD1	TRBV20-1	TRBJ1-1	CGGTGNTEAFF	TGCGGTGGGACAGGAAACACTGAAGCTTTCTTT
NA	NA	TRBV24-1	TRBJ2-1	CATTRENEQFF	TGTGCCACCACCCGAGAAAATGAGCAGTTCTTC
once	NA	TRBV2	TRBJ1-5	CASSGVTYSNQPQHF	TGTGCCAGCAGTGGAGTGACTTATAGCAATCAGCCCCAGCATTTT
NA	NA	TRBV9	TRBJ2-1	CASSVGQNEQFF	TGTGCCAGCAGCGTGGGGCAGAATGAGCAGTTCTTC
NA	TRBD1	TRBV10-3	TRBJ1-2	CAISGAQGADGYTF	TGTGCCATCAGTGGTGCACAGGGGGCGGATGGCTACACCTTC
NA	TRBD2	TRBV10-3	TRBJ2-1	CAIRGERSGSYNEQFF	TGTGCCATCAGGGGGGAACGGAGCGGGAGCTACAATGAGCAGTTCTTC
NA	NA	TRBV7-2	TRBJ2-5	CASTNPLGLRETQYF	TGTGCCAGCACCAACCCCCTAGGCCTCCGAGAGACCCAGTACTTC
NA	TRBD1	TRBV19	TRBJ2-2	CASTDQWTGNPGELFF	TGTGCCAGTACCGATCAATGGACAGGGAACCCCGGGGAGCTGTTTTTT
NA	NA	TRBV7-3	TRBJ2-3	CASSPSTDTQYF	TGTGCCAGCAGCCCAAGCACAGATACGCAGTATTTT
NA	NA	TRBV20-1	TRBJ1-2	CSAFRGGGYTF	TGCAGTGCATTCCGGGGTGGTGGCTACACCTTC
NA	NA	TRBV7-3	TRBJ2-2	CASSGSGNTGELFF	TGTGCCAGCAGCGGATCAGGGAACACCGGGGAGCTGTTTTTT
NA	NA	TRBV6-5	TRBJ1-1	CASSTNDNTEAFF	TGTGCCAGCAGCACAAATGATAACACTGAAGCTTTCTTT
once	NA	TRBV9	TRBJ1-1	CASSSRLGEAFF	TGTGCCAGCAGCTCCCGACTGGGAGAAGCTTTCTTT
NA	TRBD2	TRBV5-1	TRBJ2-2	CASSSAGGRNTGELFF	TGCGCCAGCAGTTCCGCGGGAGGACGGAACACCGGGGAGCTGTTTTTT
NA	NA	TRBV19	TRBJ1-6	CASSIRAHGGLFSPLHF	TGTGCCAGTAGTATAAGAGCCCATGGGGGGTTGTTTTCACCCCTCCACTTT
NA	NA	TRBV28	TRBJ1-6	CASSFAPANSPLHF	TGTGCCAGCAGTTTTGCCCCGGCAAATTCACCCCTCCACTTT
NA	NA	TRBV11-2	TRBJ1-5	CASSPLRGSNQPQHF	TGTGCCAGCAGTCCCCTGCGGGGGAGCAATCAGCCCCAGCATTTT
NA	TRBD1	TRBV19	TRBJ1-2	CASAAGGRGQDGYGYTF	TGTGCCAGTGCGGCGGGGGGCAGGGGGCAAGATGGTTATGGCTACACCTTC
NA	NA	TRBV10-1	TRBJ1-1	CASSESGDGGWAFF	TGCGCCAGCAGTGAGTCGGGGGACGGCGGTTGGGCTTTCTTT
NA	TRBD2	TRBV5-1	TRBJ2-7	CASRGLAEGAYEQYF	TGCGCCAGCCGCGGACTAGCAGAAGGCGCTTACGAGCAGTACTTC
NA	NA	TRBV12-5	TRBJ2-1	CASGLRANNEQFF	TGTGCTAGTGGTTTGCGAGCGAACAATGAGCAGTTCTTC
NA	TRBD2	TRBV5-1	TRBJ2-1	CASSLGLAGSTDGFF	TGCGCCAGCAGCTTGGGGCTAGCGGGATCCACAGACGGGTTCTTC